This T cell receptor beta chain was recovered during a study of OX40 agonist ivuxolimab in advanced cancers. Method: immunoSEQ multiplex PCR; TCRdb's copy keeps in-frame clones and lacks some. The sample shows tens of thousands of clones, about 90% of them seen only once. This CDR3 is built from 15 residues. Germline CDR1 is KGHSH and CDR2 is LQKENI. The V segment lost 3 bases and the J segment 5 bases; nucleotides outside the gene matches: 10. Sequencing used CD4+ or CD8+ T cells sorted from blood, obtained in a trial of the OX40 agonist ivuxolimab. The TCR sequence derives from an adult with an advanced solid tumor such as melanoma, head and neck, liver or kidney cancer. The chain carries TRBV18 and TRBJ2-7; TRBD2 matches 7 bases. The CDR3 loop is CASSPGGRAGHEQYF. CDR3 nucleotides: TGTGCCAGCTCACCTGGGGGGAGAGCGGGGCACGAGCAGTACTTC.